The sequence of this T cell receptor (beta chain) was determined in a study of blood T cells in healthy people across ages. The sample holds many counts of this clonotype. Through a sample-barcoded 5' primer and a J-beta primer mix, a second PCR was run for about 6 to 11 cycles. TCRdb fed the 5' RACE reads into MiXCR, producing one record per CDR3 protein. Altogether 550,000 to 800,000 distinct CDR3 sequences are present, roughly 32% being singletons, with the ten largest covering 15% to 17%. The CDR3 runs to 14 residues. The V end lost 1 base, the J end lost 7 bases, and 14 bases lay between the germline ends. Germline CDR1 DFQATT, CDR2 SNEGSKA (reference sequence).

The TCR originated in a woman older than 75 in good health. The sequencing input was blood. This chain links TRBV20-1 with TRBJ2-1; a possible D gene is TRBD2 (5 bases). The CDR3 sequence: CSARGPLLANEQFF. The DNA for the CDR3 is TGCAGTGCTAGAGGTCCCCTCCTAGCAAATGAGCAGTTCTTC.